This T cell receptor (beta chain) was sequenced during a study of B cell selection in AIRE deficiency. Study-wide results and limits: Patient Tconv and Treg cells showed healthy-like TCRBV usage, CDR3 length, diversity. Of approximately 3,700 shared Treg TCRbeta sequences, 30% to 40% were healthy-only, just under 9.5% patient-only. Shorter CDR3s marked shared Treg sequences, biased toward few non-templated insertions. Patient Tconv cells held around a third of Treg sequences shared by healthy donors.

Notes on this clone: Its antigen remains unknown.

Germline CDR1 is SGHTA and CDR2 is FQGNSA. Trimming removed 4 bases from V and 3 bases from J; junction bases left unmatched: 9. The CDR3 runs 17 residues. The data were produced by immunoSEQ multiplex PCR, yet TCRdb's version contains in-frame clones alone and is incomplete. The table records 20,000 to 25,000 clones, around 97% of them present only once. CD4+CD127+ cells were sorted as the conventional CD4 T cells. Sequenced: CD4+CD127+ conventional T cells sorted from PBMCs. The V and J genes are TRBV7-2 and TRBJ2-1; TRBD1 matches 10 bases. The sequence was obtained from a human donor in good health. This CDR3 is CASSSRRGTGDYNEQFF. DNA of the CDR3: TGTGCCAGCAGCTCCCGCCGGGGGACAGGGGACTACAATGAGCAGTTCTTC.